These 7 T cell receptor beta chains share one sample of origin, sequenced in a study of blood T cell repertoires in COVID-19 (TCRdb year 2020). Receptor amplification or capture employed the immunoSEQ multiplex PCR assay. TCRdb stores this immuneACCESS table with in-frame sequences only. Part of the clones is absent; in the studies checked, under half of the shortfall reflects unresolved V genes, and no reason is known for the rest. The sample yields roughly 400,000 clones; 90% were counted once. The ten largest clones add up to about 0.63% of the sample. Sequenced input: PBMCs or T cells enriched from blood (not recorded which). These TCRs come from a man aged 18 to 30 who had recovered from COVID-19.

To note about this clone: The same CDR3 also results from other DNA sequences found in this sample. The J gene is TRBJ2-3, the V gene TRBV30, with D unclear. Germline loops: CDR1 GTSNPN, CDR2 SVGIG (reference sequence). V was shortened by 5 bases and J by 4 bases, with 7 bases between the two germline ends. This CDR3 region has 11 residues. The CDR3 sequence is CAWSRADTQYF. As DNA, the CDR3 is TGTGCCTGGTCGCGAGCAGATACGCAGTATTTT.

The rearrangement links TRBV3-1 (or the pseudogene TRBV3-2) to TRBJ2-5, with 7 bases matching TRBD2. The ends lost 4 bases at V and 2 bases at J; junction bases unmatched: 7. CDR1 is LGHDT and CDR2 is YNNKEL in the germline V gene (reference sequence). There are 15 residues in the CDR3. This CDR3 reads CASSRERGVQETQYF. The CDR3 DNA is TGTGCCAGCAGCCGAGAGCGGGGAGTACAAGAGACCCAGTACTTC.

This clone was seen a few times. The CDR3 sequence is CASSLAGGTYNEQFF. The CDR3 DNA is TGTGCCAGCAGCTTGGCGGGAGGGACCTACAATGAGCAGTTCTTC. The chain recombines TRBV7-3 with TRBJ2-1; 9 nucleotides match TRBD2. CDR3 size: 15 residues. Germline-derived CDR1 and CDR2 are SGHTA and FQGTGA. J lost 2 bases, V lost 3 bases, and 2 bases had no gene match.

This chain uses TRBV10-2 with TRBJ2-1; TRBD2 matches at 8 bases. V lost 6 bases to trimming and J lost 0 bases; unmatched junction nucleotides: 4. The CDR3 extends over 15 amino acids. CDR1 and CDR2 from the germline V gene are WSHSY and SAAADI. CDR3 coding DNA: TGCGCCAGCAGCCCAACTAGCGGCTCCTACAATGAGCAGTTCTTC. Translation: CASSPTSGSYNEQFF.

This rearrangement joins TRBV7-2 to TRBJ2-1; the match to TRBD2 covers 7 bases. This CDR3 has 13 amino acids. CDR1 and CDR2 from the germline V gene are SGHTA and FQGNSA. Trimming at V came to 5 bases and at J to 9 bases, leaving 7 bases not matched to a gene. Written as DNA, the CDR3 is TGTGCCAGCAGCCAGGGAGGGCCACGTGAGCAGTTCTTC. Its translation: CASSQGGPREQFF.

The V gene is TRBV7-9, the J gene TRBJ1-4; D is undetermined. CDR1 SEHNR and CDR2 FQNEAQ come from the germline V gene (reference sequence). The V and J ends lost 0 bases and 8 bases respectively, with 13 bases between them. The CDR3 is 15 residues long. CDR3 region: CASSLALQDNEKLFF. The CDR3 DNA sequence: TGTGCCAGCAGCTTAGCCTTGCAGGATAACGAAAAACTGTTTTTT.

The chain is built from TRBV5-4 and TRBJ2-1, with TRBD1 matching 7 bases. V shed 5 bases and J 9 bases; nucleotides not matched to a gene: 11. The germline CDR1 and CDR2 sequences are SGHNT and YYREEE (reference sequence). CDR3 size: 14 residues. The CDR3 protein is CASRQKQGHSEQFF. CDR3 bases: TGTGCCAGCAGACAAAAACAGGGGCATAGTGAGCAGTTCTTC.